This T cell receptor (beta chain) was found in a study of T cell responses to AZD1222 COVID-19 vaccine. On the study more broadly: Second-dose schedules of about 4 or about 12 weeks were combined.

Overall study results and limits: Donors were chiefly white British, with a greater number of females, and clonal diversity was perhaps underestimated. Researchers took repertoire samples only after the peak T cell response had come.

Per the germline V gene, CDR1 is SNHLY and CDR2 is FYNNEI. Trimming cost V 7 bases and J 1 base, with 13 bases left between them. This CDR3 has 14 amino acids. The method was immunoSEQ multiplex PCR; TCRdb's version includes in-frame clones alone and lacks a portion of them. Of approximately 100,000 clones in the sample, roughly nine tenths were seen once. To note about this clone: Its antigen remains unidentified.

This chain joins TRBV2 and TRBJ1-1, with a weak D call TRBD1 (6 bases). The source material was peripheral blood, sampled on day 0 of AZD1222 vaccination. This TCR was recovered from an adult in good health. CDR3 region: CASMKQGPNTEAFF. CDR3 bases: TGTGCCAGCATGAAACAGGGCCCGAACACTGAAGCTTTCTTT. Filled out from reference TRBV2 and TRBJ1-1, the complete variable domain reads EPEVTQTPSHQVTQMGQEVILRCVPISNHLYFYWYRQILGQKVEFLVSFYNNEISEKSEIFDDQFSVERPDGSNFTLKIRSTKLEDSAMYFCASMKQGPNTEAFFGQGTRLTVV.